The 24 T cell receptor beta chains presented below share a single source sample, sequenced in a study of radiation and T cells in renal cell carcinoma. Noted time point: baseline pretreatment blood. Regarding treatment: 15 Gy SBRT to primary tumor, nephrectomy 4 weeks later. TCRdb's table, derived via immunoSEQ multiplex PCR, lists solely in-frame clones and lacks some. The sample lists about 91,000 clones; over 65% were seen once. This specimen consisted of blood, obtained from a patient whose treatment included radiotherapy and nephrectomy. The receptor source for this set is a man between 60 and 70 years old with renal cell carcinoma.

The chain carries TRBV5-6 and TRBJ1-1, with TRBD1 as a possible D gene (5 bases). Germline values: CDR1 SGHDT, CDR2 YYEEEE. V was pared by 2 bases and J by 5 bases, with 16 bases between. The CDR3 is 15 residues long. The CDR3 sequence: CASSFDGGRRTEAFF. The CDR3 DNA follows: TGTGCCAGCAGCTTCGATGGGGGTAGAAGGACTGAAGCTTTCTTT.

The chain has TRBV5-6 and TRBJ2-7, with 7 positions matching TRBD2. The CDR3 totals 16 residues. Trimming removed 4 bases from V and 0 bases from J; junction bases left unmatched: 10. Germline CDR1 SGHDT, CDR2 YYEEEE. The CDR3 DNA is TGTGCCAGCAGCCATTTAAGGCGGGGGTTCTCCTACGAGCAGTACTTC. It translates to CASSHLRRGFSYEQYF.

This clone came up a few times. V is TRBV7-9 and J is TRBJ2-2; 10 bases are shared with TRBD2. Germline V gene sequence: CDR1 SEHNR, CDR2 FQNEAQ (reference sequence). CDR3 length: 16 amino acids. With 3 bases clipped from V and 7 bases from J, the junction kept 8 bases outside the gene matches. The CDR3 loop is CASSLSLAGGGGELFF. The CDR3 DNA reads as TGTGCCAGCAGCTTGAGCTTAGCGGGAGGAGGCGGGGAGCTGTTTTTT.

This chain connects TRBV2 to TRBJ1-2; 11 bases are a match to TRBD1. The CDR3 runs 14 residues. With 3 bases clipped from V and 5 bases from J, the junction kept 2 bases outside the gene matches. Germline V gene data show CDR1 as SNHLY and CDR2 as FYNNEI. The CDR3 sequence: CASSDGDRGYGYTF. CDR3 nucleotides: TGTGCCAGCAGTGACGGGGACAGGGGGTATGGCTACACCTTC.

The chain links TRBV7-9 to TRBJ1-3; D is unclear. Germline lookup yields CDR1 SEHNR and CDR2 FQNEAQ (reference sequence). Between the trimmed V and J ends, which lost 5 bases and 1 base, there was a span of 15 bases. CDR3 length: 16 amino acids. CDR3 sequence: CASSRGRVGSGNTIYF. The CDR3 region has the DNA TGTGCCAGCAGCCGAGGAAGGGTTGGATCTGGAAACACCATATATTTT.

In nucleotides, the CDR3 is TGCGCCAGCAGCTTGGCCGGCGACCTTCGGAGCACAGATACGCAGTATTTT. It specifies CASSLAGDLRSTDTQYF. V usage is TRBV5-1 and J usage is TRBJ2-3; D gene ambiguous. V was clipped by 0 bases and J by 0 bases, with 14 bases between them. This CDR3 spans 17 amino acids. In germline, CDR1 is SGHRS, CDR2 YFSETQ.

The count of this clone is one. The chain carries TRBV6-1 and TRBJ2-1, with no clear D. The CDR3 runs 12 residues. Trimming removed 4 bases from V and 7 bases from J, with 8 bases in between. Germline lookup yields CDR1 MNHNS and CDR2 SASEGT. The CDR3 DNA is TGTGCCAGCAGTGCCCGAGGAAATGAGCAGTTCTTC. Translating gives CASSARGNEQFF.

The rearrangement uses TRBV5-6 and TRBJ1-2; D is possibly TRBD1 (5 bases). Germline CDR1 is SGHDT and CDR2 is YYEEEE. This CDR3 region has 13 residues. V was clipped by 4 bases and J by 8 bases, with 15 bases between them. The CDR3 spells CASSPGTSWGYTF. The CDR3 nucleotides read TGTGCCAGCAGCCCCGGGACGTCGTGGGGCTACACCTTC.

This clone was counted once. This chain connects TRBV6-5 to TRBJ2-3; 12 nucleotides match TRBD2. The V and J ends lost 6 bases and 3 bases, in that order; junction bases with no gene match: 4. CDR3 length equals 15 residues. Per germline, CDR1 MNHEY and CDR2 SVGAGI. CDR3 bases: TGTGCCAGCAGCTACGGGACTAGCGGGACAGATACGCAGTATTTT. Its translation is CASSYGTSGTDTQYF.

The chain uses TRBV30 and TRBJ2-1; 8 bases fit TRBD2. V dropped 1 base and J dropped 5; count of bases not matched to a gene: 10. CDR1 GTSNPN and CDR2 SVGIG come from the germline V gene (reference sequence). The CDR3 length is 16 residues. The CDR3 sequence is CAWSATIAGPDNEQFF. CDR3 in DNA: TGTGCCTGGAGTGCGACCATAGCGGGACCCGACAATGAGCAGTTCTTC.

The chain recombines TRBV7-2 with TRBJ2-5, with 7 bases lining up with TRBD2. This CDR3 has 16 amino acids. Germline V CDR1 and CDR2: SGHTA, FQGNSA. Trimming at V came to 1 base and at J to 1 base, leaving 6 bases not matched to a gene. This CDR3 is CASSLVAGARQETQYF. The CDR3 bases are TGTGCCAGCAGCTTAGTCGCGGGAGCGCGCCAAGAGACCCAGTACTTC.

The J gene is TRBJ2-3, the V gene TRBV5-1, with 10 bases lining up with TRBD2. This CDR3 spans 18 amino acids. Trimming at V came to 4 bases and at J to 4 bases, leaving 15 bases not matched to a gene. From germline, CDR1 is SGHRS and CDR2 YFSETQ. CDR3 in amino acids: CASSLAGATLRAPDTQYF. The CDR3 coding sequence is TGCGCCAGCAGCCTAGCGGGGGCCACCCTAAGGGCCCCAGATACGCAGTATTTT.

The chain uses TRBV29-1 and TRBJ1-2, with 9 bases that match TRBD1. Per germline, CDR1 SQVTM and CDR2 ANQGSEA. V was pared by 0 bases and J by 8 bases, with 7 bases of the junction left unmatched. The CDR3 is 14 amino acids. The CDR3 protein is CSVEDERTGEGYTF. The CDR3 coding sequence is TGCAGCGTTGAAGATGAAAGGACAGGGGAAGGCTACACCTTC.

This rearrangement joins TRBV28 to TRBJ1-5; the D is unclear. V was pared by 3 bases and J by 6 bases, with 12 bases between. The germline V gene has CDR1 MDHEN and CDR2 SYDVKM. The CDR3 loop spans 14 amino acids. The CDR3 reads CASSFRIRGQPQHF. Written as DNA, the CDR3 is TGTGCCAGCAGTTTTCGGATACGGGGTCAGCCCCAGCATTTT.

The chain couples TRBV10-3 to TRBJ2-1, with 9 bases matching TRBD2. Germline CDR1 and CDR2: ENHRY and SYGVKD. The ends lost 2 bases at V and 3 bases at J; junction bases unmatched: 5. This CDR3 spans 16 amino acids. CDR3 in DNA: TGTGCCATCAGTGAGCTCCCTAGCGGGAACTACAATGAGCAGTTCTTC. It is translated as CAISELPSGNYNEQFF.

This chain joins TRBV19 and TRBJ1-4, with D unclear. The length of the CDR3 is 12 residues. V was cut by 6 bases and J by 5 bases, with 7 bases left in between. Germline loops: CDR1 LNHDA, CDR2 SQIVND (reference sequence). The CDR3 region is CASSRPNEKLFF. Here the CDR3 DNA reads TGTGCCAGTAGCCGCCCAAATGAAAAACTGTTTTTT.

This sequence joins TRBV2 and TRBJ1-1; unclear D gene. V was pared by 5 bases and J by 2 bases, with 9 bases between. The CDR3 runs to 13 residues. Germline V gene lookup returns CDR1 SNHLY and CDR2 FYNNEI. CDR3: CASSTESNTEAFF. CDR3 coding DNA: TGTGCCAGCAGTACTGAGTCCAACACTGAAGCTTTCTTT.

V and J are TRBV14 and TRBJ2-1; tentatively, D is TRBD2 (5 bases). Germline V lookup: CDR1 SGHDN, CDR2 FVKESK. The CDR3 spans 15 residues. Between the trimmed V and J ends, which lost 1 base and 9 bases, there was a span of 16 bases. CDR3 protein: CASSQGRTSISEQFF. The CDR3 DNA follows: TGTGCCAGCAGCCAAGGAAGGACTTCGATCAGTGAGCAGTTCTTC. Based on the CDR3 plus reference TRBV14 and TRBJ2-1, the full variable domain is EAGVTQFPSHSVIEKGQTVTLRCDPISGHDNLYWYRRVMGKEIKFLLHFVKESKQDESGMPNNRFLAERTGGTYSTLKVQPAELEDSGVYFCASSQGRTSISEQFFGPGTRLTVL.

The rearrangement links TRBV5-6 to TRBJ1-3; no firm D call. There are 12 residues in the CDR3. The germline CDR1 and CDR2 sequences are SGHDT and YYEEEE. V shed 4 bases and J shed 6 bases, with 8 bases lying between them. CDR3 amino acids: CASSLRENTIYF. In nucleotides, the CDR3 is TGTGCCAGCAGCCTCCGTGAAAACACCATATATTTT.

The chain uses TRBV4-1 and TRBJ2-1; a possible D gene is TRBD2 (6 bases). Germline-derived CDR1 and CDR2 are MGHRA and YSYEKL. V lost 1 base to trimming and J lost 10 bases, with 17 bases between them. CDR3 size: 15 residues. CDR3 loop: CASSQGDSLAGEQFF. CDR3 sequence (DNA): TGCGCCAGCAGCCAAGGGGACTCCCTTGCGGGGGAGCAGTTCTTC.

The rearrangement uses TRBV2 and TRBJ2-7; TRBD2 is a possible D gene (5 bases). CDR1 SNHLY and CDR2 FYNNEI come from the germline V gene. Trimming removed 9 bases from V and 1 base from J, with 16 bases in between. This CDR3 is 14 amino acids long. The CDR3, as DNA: TGTGCCAGTCGTGGACTGACGGCGTCCTACGAGCAGTACTTC. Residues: CASRGLTASYEQYF.

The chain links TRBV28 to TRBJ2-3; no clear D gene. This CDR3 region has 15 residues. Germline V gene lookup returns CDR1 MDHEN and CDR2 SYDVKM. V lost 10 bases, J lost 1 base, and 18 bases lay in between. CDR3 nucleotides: TGTGCCACCAGGCTCTATTTGCTTGGCACAGATACGCAGTATTTT. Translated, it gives CATRLYLLGTDTQYF.

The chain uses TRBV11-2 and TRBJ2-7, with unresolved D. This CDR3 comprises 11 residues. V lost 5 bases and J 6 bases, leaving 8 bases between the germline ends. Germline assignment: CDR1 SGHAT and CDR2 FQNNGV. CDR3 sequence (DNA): TGTGCCAGCAGCCAAGTTCGCGAGCAGTACTTC. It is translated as CASSQVREQYF.

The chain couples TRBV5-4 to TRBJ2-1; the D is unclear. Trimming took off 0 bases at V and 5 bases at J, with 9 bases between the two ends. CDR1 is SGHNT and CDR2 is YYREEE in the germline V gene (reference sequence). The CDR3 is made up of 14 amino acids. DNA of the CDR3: TGTGCCAGCAGCTTGGTGGTAGCCGACAATGAGCAGTTCTTC. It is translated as CASSLVVADNEQFF.